This TCR beta chain was documented in a study of shared clonotypes between healthy human individuals. Data came from immunoSEQ multiplex PCR; TCRdb stores just in-frame clones and leaves some out. The sample holds roughly 220,000 clones, over 50% seen once. CDR1 and CDR2 from the germline V gene are SQVTM and ANQGSEA. The length of the CDR3 is 13 residues. The chain carries TRBV29-1 and TRBJ2-5; the D gene is possibly TRBD2 (5 bases). The sequenced material came from memory CD4+ T cells sorted from blood. Subset defined: CD45RA-negative fraction. This clonotype was sampled from a man under 40 in good health. The CDR3 sequence: CSAHRGNQETQYF. The CDR3 region has the DNA TGCAGTGCGCACCGGGGAAACCAAGAGACCCAGTACTTC.